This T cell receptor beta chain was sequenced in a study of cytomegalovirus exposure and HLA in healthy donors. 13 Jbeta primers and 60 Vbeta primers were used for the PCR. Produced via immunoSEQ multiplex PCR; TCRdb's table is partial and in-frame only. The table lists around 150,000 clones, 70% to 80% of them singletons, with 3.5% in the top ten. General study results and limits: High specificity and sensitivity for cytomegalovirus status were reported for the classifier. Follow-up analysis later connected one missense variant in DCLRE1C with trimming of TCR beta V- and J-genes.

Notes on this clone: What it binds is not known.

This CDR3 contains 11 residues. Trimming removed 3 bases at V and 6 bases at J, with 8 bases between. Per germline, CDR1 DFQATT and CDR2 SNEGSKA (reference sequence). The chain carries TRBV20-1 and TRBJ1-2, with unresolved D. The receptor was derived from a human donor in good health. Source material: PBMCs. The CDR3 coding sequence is TGCAGTGCTAGTGGTGGAGATGGCTACACCTTC. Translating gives CSASGGDGYTF.